This TCR beta chain was captured by sequencing in a study of OX40 agonist ivuxolimab in advanced cancers. The overall study: Patients were dosed intravenously with ivuxolimab at 0.01 to 10 mg/kg every 2 weeks. At roughly 83% male, the cohort had a mean age of roughly 60 years, ranging from about 23 to 80.

Broader study findings: Among T cells, CD8+ cells averaged more expanded clones than CD4+ cells.

TCRdb keeps only in-frame clones here, not all; method: immunoSEQ multiplex PCR. The table has 90,000 to 95,000 clones, 80% to 90% seen once. About this clone itself: What it binds is not known.

Excluded were patients having autoimmune disease history or systemic immunosuppression. Trimming cost V 7 bases and J 8 bases; bases outside gene matches: 8. The CDR3 is 14 residues long. Germline CDR1 MNHNS, CDR2 SASEGT. The sequence was obtained from an adult with an advanced solid tumor such as melanoma, head and neck, liver or kidney cancer. The chain joins TRBV6-1 to TRBJ2-1, with 10 bases matching TRBD2. The sequenced sample was CD4+ or CD8+ T cells sorted from blood, obtained in a trial of the OX40 agonist ivuxolimab. In DNA, the CDR3 is TGTGCCAGCAACGACCTAGCGGGAGTATATGAGCAGTTCTTC. It translates to CASNDLAGVYEQFF.